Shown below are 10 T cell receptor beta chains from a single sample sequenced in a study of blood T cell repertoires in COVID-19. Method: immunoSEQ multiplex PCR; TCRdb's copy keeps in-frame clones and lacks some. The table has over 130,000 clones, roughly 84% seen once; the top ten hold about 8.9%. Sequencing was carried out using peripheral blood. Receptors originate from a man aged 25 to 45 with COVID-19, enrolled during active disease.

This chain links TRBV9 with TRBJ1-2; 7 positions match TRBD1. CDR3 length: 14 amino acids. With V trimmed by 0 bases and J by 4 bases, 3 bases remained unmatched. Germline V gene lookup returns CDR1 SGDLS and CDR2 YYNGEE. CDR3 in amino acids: CASSVEGQSYGYTF. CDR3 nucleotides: TGTGCCAGCAGCGTAGAGGGACAGTCCTATGGCTACACCTTC.

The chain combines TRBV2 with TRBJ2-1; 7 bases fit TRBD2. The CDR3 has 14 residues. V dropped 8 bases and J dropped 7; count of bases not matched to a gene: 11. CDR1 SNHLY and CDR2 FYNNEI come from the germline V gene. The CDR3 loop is CASLAGTMVNEQFF. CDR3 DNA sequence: TGTGCCAGCTTAGCCGGGACTATGGTTAATGAGCAGTTCTTC.

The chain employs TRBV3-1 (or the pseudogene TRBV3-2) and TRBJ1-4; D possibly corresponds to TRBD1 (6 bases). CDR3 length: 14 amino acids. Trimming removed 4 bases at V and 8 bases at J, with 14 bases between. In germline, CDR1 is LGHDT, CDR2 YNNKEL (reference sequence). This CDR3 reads CASSPHRVGEKLFF. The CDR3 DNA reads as TGTGCCAGCAGCCCCCACAGGGTCGGAGAAAAACTGTTTTTT.

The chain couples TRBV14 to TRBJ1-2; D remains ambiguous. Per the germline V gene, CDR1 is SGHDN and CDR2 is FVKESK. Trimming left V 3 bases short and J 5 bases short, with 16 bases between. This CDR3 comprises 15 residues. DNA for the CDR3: TGTGCCAGCAGCCAGAAGGCGGGGAGTCGGTATGGCTACACCTTC. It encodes CASSQKAGSRYGYTF.

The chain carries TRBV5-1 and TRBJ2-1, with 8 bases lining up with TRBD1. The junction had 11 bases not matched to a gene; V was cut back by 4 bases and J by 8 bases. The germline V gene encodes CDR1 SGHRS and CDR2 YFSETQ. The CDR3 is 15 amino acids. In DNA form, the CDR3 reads TGCGCCAGCAGCGCCGACAGGGGCGCGGGTGATGAGCAGTTCTTC. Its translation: CASSADRGAGDEQFF.

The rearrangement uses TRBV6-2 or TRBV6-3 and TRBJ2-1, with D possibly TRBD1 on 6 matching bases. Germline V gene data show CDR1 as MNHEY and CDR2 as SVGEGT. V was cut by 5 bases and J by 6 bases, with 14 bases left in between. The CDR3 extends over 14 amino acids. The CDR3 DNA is TGTGCCAGCAGTGACCTCCGGGACATCAATGAGCAGTTCTTC. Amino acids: CASSDLRDINEQFF.

The CDR3 here is CAWSNPAEAYEQYF. DNA for the CDR3: TGTGCCTGGAGTAACCCCGCGGAGGCCTACGAGCAGTACTTC. The chain carries TRBV30 and TRBJ2-7; D possibly corresponds to TRBD2 (5 bases). The CDR3 sequence is 14 residues long. Trimming stripped 2 bases from V and 2 bases from J, with 13 bases between. CDR1 is GTSNPN, CDR2 SVGIG, per germline (reference sequence).

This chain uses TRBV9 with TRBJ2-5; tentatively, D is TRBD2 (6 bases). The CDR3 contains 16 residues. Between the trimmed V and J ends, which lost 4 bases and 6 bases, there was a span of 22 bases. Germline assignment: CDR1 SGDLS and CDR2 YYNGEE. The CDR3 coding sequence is TGTGCCAGCAGCCCGGGGCGGGGACCATTGGGTCAGACCCAGTACTTC. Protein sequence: CASSPGRGPLGQTQYF. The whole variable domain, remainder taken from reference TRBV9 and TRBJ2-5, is DSGVTQTPKHLITATGQRVTLRCSPRSGDLSVYWYQQSLDQGLQFLIQYYNGEERAKGNILERFSAQQFPDLHSELNLSSLELGDSALYFCASSPGRGPLGQTQYFGPGTRLLVL.

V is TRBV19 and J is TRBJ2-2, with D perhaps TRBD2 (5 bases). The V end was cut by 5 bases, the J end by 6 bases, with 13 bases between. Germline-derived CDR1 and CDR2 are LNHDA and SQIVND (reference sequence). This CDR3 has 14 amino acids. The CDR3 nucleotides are TGTGCCAGTAGTGGCATAACTAGTTCCGGGGAGCTGTTTTTT. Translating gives CASSGITSSGELFF. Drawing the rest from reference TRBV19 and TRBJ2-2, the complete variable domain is DGGITQSPKYLFRKEGQNVTLSCEQNLNHDAMYWYRQDPGQGLRLIYYSQIVNDFQKGDIAEGYSVSREKKESFPLTVTSAQKNPTAFYLCASSGITSSGELFFGEGSRLTVL.

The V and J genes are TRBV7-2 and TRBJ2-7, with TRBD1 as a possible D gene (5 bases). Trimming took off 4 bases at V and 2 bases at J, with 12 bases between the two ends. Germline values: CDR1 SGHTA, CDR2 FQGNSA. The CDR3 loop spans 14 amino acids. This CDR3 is CASSYRQQAYEQYF. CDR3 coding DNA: TGTGCCAGCAGCTACAGACAGCAGGCCTACGAGCAGTACTTC.